This TCR beta chain comes out of a study of OX40 agonist ivuxolimab in advanced cancers. Study information: Ivuxolimab, an agonist antibody against OX40 (CD134), was given to patients. Hepatocellular carcinoma, melanoma, renal cell or head and neck cancer occurred in dose-escalation patients. Study-wide results and limits: Some nonresponders also had low normalized T-cell clonal expansion.

The CDR3 sequence is 19 residues long. Germline lookup yields CDR1 MDHEN and CDR2 SYDVKM. The V gene end was trimmed by 2 bases and the J gene end by 7 bases; junction bases not matched to a gene: 20. Assay used: immunoSEQ multiplex PCR; TCRdb lists only in-frame clones, some missing. The sample has some 40,000 clones, about 74% seen once. A word on this clone: Its antigen is as yet unknown.

Patients were ruled out by autoimmune disease history or systemic immunosuppression. This TCR came from an adult with an advanced solid tumor such as melanoma, head and neck, liver or kidney cancer. The rearrangement joins TRBV28 to TRBJ2-5, with TRBD1 matching over 9 bases. The specimen was CD4+ or CD8+ T cells sorted from blood, collected in a trial of the OX40 agonist ivuxolimab. Written as DNA, the CDR3 is TGTGCCAGCAGTTTACGGATGACGGGACAGGGAAGGATGTGGAGGACCCAGTACTTC. It yields the protein CASSLRMTGQGRMWRTQYF.